This T cell receptor beta chain was sequenced for a study of beta chain features in type 1 diabetes listed by TCRdb under 2018. About the full investigation: Mean age, gender distribution, total cell number and subset yield did not differ between patients and healthy donors. A total of approximately 100 million sorted cells were examined across all samples, and the number of cells per subset was strongly correlated with RNA yield. The study compared TCRB repertoires of sorted circulating CD4+ T cell subsets between recently diagnosed type 1 diabetes patients and matched healthy donors. Naive and central memory subsets were obtained from all 30 or so donors, but regulatory and stem cell-like memory subsets were isolated from only 8 patients and roughly 8 healthy donors. What the work shows at the level of the full study, not this receptor alone: Because the HLA sub-analyses included only small numbers of individuals, any influence of HLA type on TCRB rearrangement was left unresolved. Because cDNA rather than genomic DNA was sequenced, highly expressing activated cells could have been over-represented, although no difference in activation and CD3 levels was found between groups. Shorter templates might be favored by PCR, yet because patient and control samples were amplified and corrected together, any such skew would affect both groups equally. Type 1 diabetes patients showed a moderate but significant shortening of TCRB CDR3 length in all four CD4+ subsets. Patients with type 1 diabetes made fewer insertions and deleted more nucleotides at VDJ recombination sites, implying thymic rearrangement abnormalities. Naive, central memory and regulatory TCRB repertoires appeared more similar among patients than among healthy donors.

The entire amount of isolated RNA was reverse transcribed using the High Capacity cDNA Reverse Transcription Kit, so the sequenced TCRB transcripts were expressed ones. Deep immunoSEQ sequencing was applied to naive, central memory and regulatory T cell samples, giving an average of roughly 3.5 million total reads per sample. After sorted cells were lysed in RLT buffer, RNA was extracted with DNase-treated RNeasy Micro or Mini kits, with the choice depending on cell number. Each cell subset was processed on its own to prevent cross-contamination, while patient and healthy donor samples were processed together. Using the immunoSEQ multiplex PCR, TCRB sequences were amplified from cDNA into 87-bp fragments spanning the CDR3 region. Sequencing of the amplicons was done on the Illumina HiSeq platform. Per the source publication's procedure: Synthetic template baselines were used to correct PCR bias computationally, reads within Hamming distance 2 were collapsed together, and singletons that could not be merged were discarded. Reads were aligned against IMGT to assign V, D and J genes, CDR3 length and insertions or deletions at six rearrangement sites. Clonotype counts were normalized to sorted cell number within each subset before computing true diversity and Gini coefficients with the tcR R package. The overlap coefficient, calculated on TCRB nucleotide sequences, was used to measure repertoire sharing. As a proxy for the pre-selection repertoire, out-of-frame TCRB sequences from naive cells were analyzed. In its TCRdb copy, this immuneACCESS table keeps in-frame sequences only and misses some clones. Where compared with another copy, unresolved V genes explain less than half of these, and the others have no known cause. The V and J calls and clone size come from that table; D and trimming were worked out from the DNA. This sample is represented by 620,000 or so clones; roughly a sixth of them were singletons. The ten largest clonotypes hold approximately 0.093% of the sample.

From each donor, a single peripheral blood sample of about 100 mL on average was drawn into heparinised tubes. Naive, central memory, regulatory and stem cell-like memory CD4+ T cells were sorted on a BD FACSAria II using a panel including CD45RO, CCR7, CD25, CD127, CD95 and CD27. Every sorted population had a purity above 98%. PBMCs were isolated immediately by Lymphoprep density gradient centrifugation and stained directly without culture. Samples were stained and sorted in pairs, with one healthy donor and one patient per experiment, so that batch effects were minimized. This clone was counted between two and nine times. Its antigen is not yet known. No much larger clonotype is one base removed from it; base qualities were not supplied. CDR1 and CDR2, per the germline V gene (reference sequence), are LNHDA and SQIVND. Trimming accounts for 7 bases at V and 3 bases at J, while the number of junction bases matched to no gene is 6. The CDR3 measures 14 amino acids from cysteine to phenylalanine. Of all the DNA, just the CDR3 is kept, 42 bases in frame from base 1.

Material for sequencing was naive CD4+ T cells from blood. Read against the paper, the sample's cell subset or site label means: true naive CD4+ T cells. This sequence originates from a man aged 18 to 30 in good health. Recombination connected TRBV19 to TRBJ2-7; 10 bases in between match TRBD1. The nucleotide sequence reads TGTGCCAGTACCCCCGGGACAGGGGACTACGAGCAGTACTTC. It encodes CASTPGTGDYEQYF.